The clone carrying this T cell receptor beta chain was observed a few times. This specimen comes from a study of blood T cells in healthy people across ages. It was with a sample-barcoded 5' primer and a J-beta primer mix that a second PCR of about 6 to 12 cycles was run. TCRdb independently ran MiXCR on the 5' RACE reads; one entry per CDR3 protein. This sample yields around 1.5 million distinct CDR3 sequences, of which about 43% are seen a single time; 7.9% belongs to the top ten. This receptor was identified in a woman aged 18 to 35 in good health. Sequencing input: blood.

CDR3 amino acids: CASSVGVAEETQYF. The CDR3 DNA sequence: TGTGCCAGCAGCGTGGGGGTGGCAGAAGAGACCCAGTACTTC. The chain combines TRBV9 with TRBJ2-5; tentatively, D is TRBD1 or TRBD2 (5 bases each). V lost 2 bases to trimming and J lost 3 bases, with 11 bases between them. The CDR3 runs 14 residues. The germline V gene encodes CDR1 SGDLS and CDR2 YYNGEE.